The sequence of this T cell receptor beta chain was determined in a study of a mutant IDH1 vaccine in newly diagnosed glioma. About the study: Vaccination began 4-6 weeks post radiotherapy alone, or with temozolomide cycles. Sex among treated patients split 62.5% male, roughly 38% female; mean age was approximately 40 years. Beforehand, treatment had been radiotherapy, temozolomide, or both; the majority received both. V12 corresponded to week 35 and V13 to week 47.

As for time point: week 35, safety follow-up. Doses comprised 300 ug of mutant IDH1 20-mer peptide each, plus topical imiquimod. A remark on this clone: Its specificity is unknown.

Sequencing used immunoSEQ multiplex PCR; TCRdb keeps in-frame clones, though not all of them. The repertoire holds tens of thousands of clones, around 78% seen once, with roughly an eighth in the top ten. The ends were cut back, 5 bases at V and 5 bases at J, with 18 bases in the middle. The germline V gene encodes CDR1 SGHVS and CDR2 FQNEAQ. CDR3 length equals 15 residues. Source: PBMCs, taken from a glioma patient whose treatment included an IDH1 peptide vaccine. The chain employs TRBV7-8 and TRBJ1-2; D gene unclear. This TCR derives from a man aged 40-50 years with glioma. The CDR3 loop reads CASSRPGDIWYGYTF. As DNA, the CDR3 is TGTGCCAGCAGCCGCCCCGGAGATATTTGGTATGGCTACACCTTC.